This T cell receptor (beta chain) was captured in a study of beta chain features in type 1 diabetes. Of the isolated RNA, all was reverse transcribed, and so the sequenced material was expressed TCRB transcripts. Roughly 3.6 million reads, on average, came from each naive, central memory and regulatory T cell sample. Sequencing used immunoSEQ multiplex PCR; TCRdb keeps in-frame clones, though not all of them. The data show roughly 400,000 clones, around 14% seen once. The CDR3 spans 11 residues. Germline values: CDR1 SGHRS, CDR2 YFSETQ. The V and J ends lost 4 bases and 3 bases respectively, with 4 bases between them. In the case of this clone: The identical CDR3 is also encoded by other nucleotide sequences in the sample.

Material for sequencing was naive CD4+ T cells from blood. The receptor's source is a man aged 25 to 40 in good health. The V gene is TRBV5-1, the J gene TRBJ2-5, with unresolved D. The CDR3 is CASSREETQYF. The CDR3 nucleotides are TGCGCCAGCAGCCGGGAAGAGACCCAGTACTTC.